This T cell receptor (beta chain) was sequenced for a study of CD8 T cells in Susac syndrome. When the RNA was reverse transcribed, random hexamers were used with an input of roughly 0.45 to 1 ug. TCRdb reanalysed the immunoSEQ multiplex PCR reads using MiXCR and keeps one entry per CDR3 protein. The sample records a few hundred thousand distinct CDR3 sequences, around nine tenths being singletons. Germline CDR1 reads LNHDA; CDR2 reads SQIVND (reference sequence). V was shortened by 5 bases and J by 9 bases, with 14 bases between the two germline ends. This CDR3 has 13 residues. The sequenced material came from CD8+ T cells from PBMCs. The gene calls are TRBV19 and TRBJ2-1; D is tentatively TRBD1 or TRBD2 (5 bases each). The TCR sequence derives from a human donor with multiple sclerosis. Here the CDR3 reads CASSPMGVGEQFF. CDR3 bases: TGTGCCAGTAGTCCCATGGGGGTCGGTGAGCAGTTCTTC. Drawing the rest from reference TRBV19 and TRBJ2-1, the complete variable domain is DGGITQSPKYLFRKEGQNVTLSCEQNLNHDAMYWYRQDPGQGLRLIYYSQIVNDFQKGDIAEGYSVSREKKESFPLTVTSAQKNPTAFYLCASSPMGVGEQFFGPGTRLTVL.